Listed here are 32 T cell receptor beta chains from one sample, sequenced in a study of T-cell memory formation after mild COVID-19. TCRdb reprocessed the 5' RACE reads with MiXCR, giving one entry per CDR3 protein. The repertoire holds fewer than 250,000 distinct CDR3 sequences, around 25% seen once, with roughly 11% in the top ten. Sequencing used PBMCs or a T cell subset sorted from them (not recorded which). The source is an adult woman who had mild COVID-19 (a few samples of this study predate the infection). Cell type and time point are not known.

The J gene is TRBJ1-1, the V gene TRBV7-9; D is unresolved. The CDR3 totals 12 residues. Germline V gene data show CDR1 as SEHNR and CDR2 as FQNEAQ (reference sequence). Trimming left V 1 base short and J 13 bases short, with 13 bases between. The CDR3: CASSLGLELIFF. The CDR3 region has the DNA TGTGCCAGCAGCTTAGGACTAGAGCTTATTTTCTTT.

This chain's CDR3 is CASSDDRVDTEAFF. CDR3 bases: TGTGCCAGCAGTGACGACAGGGTGGACACTGAAGCTTTCTTT. The chain uses TRBV6-1 and TRBJ1-1, with 7 bases fitting TRBD1. Per germline, CDR1 MNHNS and CDR2 SASEGT. V lost 3 bases, J lost 3 bases, and 4 bases stayed unmatched. The CDR3 has 14 amino acids.

The chain couples TRBV24-1 to TRBJ2-1; the match to TRBD2 covers 9 bases. V shed 4 bases and J 2 bases; nucleotides not matched to a gene: 5. The CDR3 totals 16 residues. Germline V gives CDR1 KGHDR, CDR2 SFDVKD. CDR3 amino acids: CATSEVAGDPYNEQFF. CDR3 DNA sequence: TGTGCCACCAGTGAAGTAGCGGGAGATCCCTACAATGAGCAGTTCTTC.

This clonotype was detected only a few times. This chain joins TRBV7-6 and TRBJ2-3; 9 bases match TRBD2. In germline, CDR1 is SGHVS, CDR2 FNYEAQ. This CDR3 has 18 amino acids. Unmatched junction bases numbered 9, after V lost 1 base and J lost 1 base. CDR3 protein: CASSLEAGGLRGTDTQYF. In nucleotides, the CDR3 is TGTGCCAGCAGCTTAGAAGCGGGAGGCCTACGGGGCACAGATACGCAGTATTTT.

CDR3 region: CASSLGQGAQETQYF. The DNA for the CDR3 is TGCGCCAGCAGCTTGGGGCAGGGGGCTCAAGAGACCCAGTACTTC. This chain links TRBV5-1 with TRBJ2-5, with 8 bases aligning to TRBD1. The germline V gene has CDR1 SGHRS and CDR2 YFSETQ. V lost 0 bases to trimming and J lost 2 bases; unmatched junction nucleotides: 3. The CDR3 is 15 amino acids. Together with reference TRBV5-1 and TRBJ2-5, the CDR3 gives the full variable domain: KAGVTQTPRYLIKTRGQQVTLSCSPISGHRSVSWYQQTPGQGLQFLFEYFSETQRNKGNFPGRFSGRQFSNSRSEMNVSTLELGDSALYLCASSLGQGAQETQYFGPGTRLLVL.

This clonotype showed up just a few times. V and J are TRBV7-9 and TRBJ2-2; 7 nucleotides align to TRBD2. CDR3 length: 17 residues. The V gene's germline CDR1 is SEHNR and CDR2 FQNEAQ (reference sequence). Trimming removed 6 bases from V and 1 base from J; junction bases left unmatched: 11. The CDR3 nucleotides are TGTGCCAGCAGATTTCATCGGGGGGAACTGAACACCGGGGAGCTGTTTTTT. This translates into CASRFHRGELNTGELFF.

The chain couples TRBV25-1 to TRBJ2-7; D might be TRBD1 (6 bases). The CDR3 spans 15 residues. The V gene's germline CDR1 is MGHDK and CDR2 SYGVNS. Trimming cost V 2 bases and J 1 base, with 12 bases left between them. CDR3 DNA sequence: TGTGCCAGCAGTGAAACCGGGACACCTTCCTACGAGCAGTACTTC. This translates into CASSETGTPSYEQYF.

This clonotype has just a few counts. This sequence joins TRBV12-3 or TRBV12-4 and TRBJ2-6; D is unresolved. The ends were cut back, 5 bases at V and 0 bases at J, with 17 bases in the middle. CDR3 length: 18 residues. The CDR3 bases are TGTGCCAGCAGTCCACGGACCCGTACCTCCTCTGGGGCCAACGTCCTGACTTTC. It specifies CASSPRTRTSSGANVLTF.

This sequence joins TRBV3-1 and TRBJ2-7; D may match TRBD1 or TRBD2 (5 bases each). In germline, CDR1 is LGHDT, CDR2 YNNKEL (reference sequence). This CDR3 is 17 amino acids long. V gave up 0 bases and J gave up 0 bases, with 15 bases separating them. The CDR3 DNA reads TGTGCCAGCAGCCAAGAATTTGTGGGGGAACACTCCTACGAGCAGTACTTC. The encoded protein is CASSQEFVGEHSYEQYF.

The chain recombines TRBV12-3 or TRBV12-4 with TRBJ2-3; 9 bases align to TRBD1. V was pared by 5 bases and J by 8 bases, with 5 bases of the junction left unmatched. This CDR3 has 13 residues. For the CDR3, the DNA is TGTGCCAGCAGTGCAACAGGGGGCCTTACGCAGTATTTT. It specifies CASSATGGLTQYF.

This clonotype was observed a handful of times. The genes are TRBV25-1 and TRBJ2-7; 13 positions match TRBD2. The germline CDR1 and CDR2 sequences are MGHDK and SYGVNS. Trimming removed 2 bases from V and 2 bases from J; junction bases left unmatched: 12. This CDR3 is 19 amino acids long. The CDR3 coding sequence is TGTGCCAGCAGTGAAACGACCGGGACTAGCGGGACCAGGACCTACGAGCAGTACTTC. The encoded protein is CASSETTGTSGTRTYEQYF.

This clonotype was recorded a few times. The chain uses TRBV2 and TRBJ2-1; TRBD1 aligns across 9 bases. The CDR3 runs to 13 residues. V lost 4 bases to trimming and J lost 7 bases; unmatched junction nucleotides: 2. The germline V gene encodes CDR1 SNHLY and CDR2 FYNNEI. CDR3 in amino acids: CASSGQGGNEQFF. CDR3 coding DNA: TGTGCCAGCAGTGGACAGGGGGGAAATGAGCAGTTCTTC.

V and J are TRBV5-1 and TRBJ1-1, with a possible D match to TRBD1 (6 bases). Between the trimmed V and J ends, which lost 4 bases and 0 bases, there was a span of 10 bases. The CDR3 is 14 amino acids. Germline V gene sequence: CDR1 SGHRS, CDR2 YFSETQ. The CDR3 DNA reads as TGCGCCAGCAGCGTGGACAGCTTGAACACTGAAGCTTTCTTT. Amino acid sequence: CASSVDSLNTEAFF.

This clonotype was counted between two and nine times. The chain links TRBV9 to TRBJ2-3; 7 bases map to TRBD2. V lost 0 bases to trimming and J lost 3 bases; unmatched junction nucleotides: 4. Germline lookup yields CDR1 SGDLS and CDR2 YYNGEE. The CDR3 totals 15 residues. The CDR3 is CASSVAGGVTDTQYF. The CDR3 DNA reads TGTGCCAGCAGCGTAGCGGGAGGCGTAACAGATACGCAGTATTTT.

The J gene is TRBJ1-1, the V gene TRBV9, with D tentatively TRBD1 (5 bases). V dropped 2 bases and J dropped 11 bases, with 19 bases sitting between them. The CDR3 consists of 14 residues. Germline values: CDR1 SGDLS, CDR2 YYNGEE. DNA of the CDR3: TGTGCCAGCAGCGTGAATGCATTCCTGGGGGAGGCTTTCTTT. This encodes CASSVNAFLGEAFF.

The rearrangement uses TRBV23-1 and TRBJ1-4, with D uncertain. TRBV23-1 is identified as an open reading frame with a role that is uncertain. The CDR3 extends over 12 amino acids. The V gene lost 2 bases and the J gene lost 13 bases, with 11 bases spanning the gap. CDR3 residues: CASSQHNPPLFF. DNA of the CDR3: TGCGCCAGCAGTCAACATAACCCGCCACTGTTTTTT.

V usage is TRBV20-1 and J usage is TRBJ2-5; 10 bases fit TRBD2. V lost 4 bases and J lost 6; bases outside the gene matches: 5. This CDR3 is built from 13 residues. Germline lookup yields CDR1 DFQATT and CDR2 SNEGSKA (reference sequence). CDR3: CSATSGSLKTQYF. The CDR3 DNA follows: TGCAGTGCTACTAGCGGGAGTCTAAAGACCCAGTACTTC.

The chain is built from TRBV20-1 and TRBJ2-1, with D hard to call. V lost 0 bases and J lost 4, with 7 bases in between. Per germline, CDR1 DFQATT and CDR2 SNEGSKA (reference sequence). CDR3 length equals 13 residues. The CDR3 region is CSAREGAYNEQFF. In DNA form, the CDR3 reads TGCAGTGCTAGAGAAGGAGCTTACAATGAGCAGTTCTTC.

V usage is TRBV29-1 and J usage is TRBJ1-2, with 8 bases lining up with TRBD1. Looked up from germline, CDR1 is SQVTM and CDR2 is ANQGSEA. CDR3 length: 15 residues. J gave up 4 bases and V 7 bases, and 14 bases lay outside the gene matches. The DNA of the CDR3 is TGCAGCGCCCGAAATGGGACAGGCGGGGGCTATGGCTACACCTTC. This gives the protein CSARNGTGGGYGYTF. Full variable domain (remainder filled in from reference TRBV29-1 and TRBJ1-2): SAVISQKPSRDICQRGTSLTIQCQVDSQVTMMFWYRQQPGQSLTLIATANQGSEATYESGFVIDKFPISRPNLTFSTLTVSNMSPEDSSIYLCSARNGTGGGYGYTFGSGTRLTVV.

This rearrangement joins TRBV5-5 to TRBJ1-1; TRBD1 is a possible D gene (6 bases). The V end was cut by 4 bases, the J end by 1 base, with 8 bases between. Germline assignment: CDR1 SGHKS and CDR2 YYEKEE (reference sequence). The CDR3 spans 13 residues. CDR3 sequence reads: CASSRGGNTEAFF. The CDR3 bases are TGTGCCAGCAGCAGAGGGGGGAACACTGAAGCTTTCTTT. Full variable domain (outside the CDR3, taken from reference TRBV5-5 and TRBJ1-1): DAGVTQSPTHLIKTRGQQVTLRCSPISGHKSVSWYQQVLGQGPQFIFQYYEKEERGRGNFPDRFSARQFPNYSSELNVNALLLGDSALYLCASSRGGNTEAFFGQGTRLTVV.

The chain has TRBV7-9 and TRBJ2-1; tentatively, D is TRBD1 (5 bases). The germline V and J ends were trimmed by 8 bases and 9 bases, with 14 bases remaining between them. Germline CDR1 and CDR2: SEHNR and FQNEAQ (reference sequence). CDR3 length: 12 amino acids. This CDR3 reads CASRAGIGEQFF. In DNA form, the CDR3 reads TGTGCCAGCCGAGCAGGGATCGGTGAGCAGTTCTTC.

Many counts were recorded for this clonotype. V is TRBV5-6 and J is TRBJ2-3; 8 bases fit TRBD1. With V trimmed by 3 bases and J by 4 bases, 1 base remained unmatched. Germline loops: CDR1 SGHDT, CDR2 YYEEEE. The CDR3 is 13 amino acids. CDR3 in amino acids: CASSSDRADTQYF. The CDR3 nucleotides read TGTGCCAGCAGCTCGGACAGGGCAGATACGCAGTATTTT. Full variable domain (remainder filled in from reference TRBV5-6 and TRBJ2-3): DAGVTQSPTHLIKTRGQQVTLRCSPKSGHDTVSWYQQALGQGPQFIFQYYEEEERQRGNFPDRFSGHQFPNYSSELNVNALLLGDSALYLCASSSDRADTQYFGPGTRLTVL.

Only a few counts were recorded for this clonotype. The V gene is TRBV20-1, the J gene TRBJ1-5; tentative D call: TRBD1 (6 bases). CDR1 DFQATT and CDR2 SNEGSKA come from the germline V gene (reference sequence). This CDR3 is 15 amino acids long. V shed 3 bases and J shed 3 bases, with 15 bases lying between them. CDR3 residues: CSASTSGQNNQPQHF. Written as DNA, the CDR3 is TGCAGTGCTAGCACCTCGGGACAAAACAATCAGCCCCAGCATTTT.

This clonotype was detected a few times. The chain joins TRBV5-1 to TRBJ1-1, with 8 bases that match TRBD1. The CDR3 sequence is 13 residues long. Germline CDR1 SGHRS, CDR2 YFSETQ. The V gene end was trimmed by 4 bases and the J gene end by 3 bases; junction bases not matched to a gene: 2. CDR3 sequence: CASSEDRDTEAFF. DNA of the CDR3: TGCGCCAGCAGCGAGGACAGGGACACTGAAGCTTTCTTT.

Here the CDR3 reads CASSPPGMRDSSYEQYF. The CDR3 bases are TGTGCCAGCAGCCCCCCGGGGATGAGGGACAGCTCCTACGAGCAGTACTTC. The genes are TRBV11-2 and TRBJ2-7; 7 nucleotides align to TRBD1. This CDR3 has 17 residues. Germline lookup yields CDR1 SGHAT and CDR2 FQNNGV. With 5 bases clipped from V and 0 bases from J, the junction kept 13 bases outside the gene matches.

This clonotype was detected a few times. The rearrangement links TRBV7-9 to TRBJ1-4; 9 bases are shared with TRBD1. Losses at the gene ends were 5 bases for V and 10 bases for J; bases not matched to a gene: 2. The CDR3 is 12 residues long. Germline CDR1 SEHNR, CDR2 FQNEAQ (reference sequence). The CDR3 DNA reads as TGTGCCAGCAGCCAGGGACAGGGAAAACTGTTTTTT. It specifies CASSQGQGKLFF.

The V call is TRBV5-1, the J call TRBJ1-6, with D tentatively TRBD1 (5 bases). The germline V gene encodes CDR1 SGHRS and CDR2 YFSETQ. V was cut by 4 bases and J by 9 bases, with 8 bases left in between. This CDR3 has 12 residues. The CDR3 is CASSGGRSPLHF. The CDR3 nucleotides read TGCGCCAGCAGCGGGGGACGTTCACCCCTCCACTTT.

J is TRBJ2-5 and V is TRBV5-5, with 7 bases lining up with TRBD2. Germline V lookup: CDR1 SGHKS, CDR2 YYEKEE (reference sequence). V dropped 4 bases and J dropped 2; count of bases not matched to a gene: 8. This CDR3 has 15 amino acids. The CDR3 DNA is TGTGCCAGCAGCGGTGAGACTAGCCTTCAAGAGACCCAGTACTTC. It yields the protein CASSGETSLQETQYF. Drawing the rest from reference TRBV5-5 and TRBJ2-5, the complete variable domain is DAGVTQSPTHLIKTRGQQVTLRCSPISGHKSVSWYQQVLGQGPQFIFQYYEKEERGRGNFPDRFSARQFPNYSSELNVNALLLGDSALYLCASSGETSLQETQYFGPGTRLLVL.

The chain links TRBV9 to TRBJ2-1; the match to TRBD2 covers 8 bases. Germline CDR1 reads SGDLS; CDR2 reads YYNGEE. The CDR3 totals 14 residues. After removal of 7 bases from V and 5 bases from J, the junction contained 8 bases not matched to a gene. The CDR3, as DNA: TGTGCCAGCGCGGCGACTAGCGCCGACAATGAGCAGTTCTTC. It yields the protein CASAATSADNEQFF.

In this sample, this clonotype turned up a few times. This chain links TRBV20-1 with TRBJ2-7; no reliable D call. Germline assignment: CDR1 DFQATT and CDR2 SNEGSKA (reference sequence). The CDR3 totals 12 residues. V lost 1 base, J lost 2 bases, and 6 bases lay in between. CDR3 DNA sequence: TGCAGTGCTAGAGTCGCTCCCTACGAGCAGTACTTC. This codes for CSARVAPYEQYF.

The chain is built from TRBV10-3 and TRBJ1-6, with TRBD1 identical over 7 bases. The CDR3 consists of 15 residues. V was pared by 3 bases and J by 6 bases, with 5 bases of the junction left unmatched. Germline V lookup: CDR1 ENHRY, CDR2 SYGVKD. For the CDR3, the DNA is TGTGCCATCAGTGACAGGGGGGACCCTAATTCACCCCTCCACTTT. This gives the protein CAISDRGDPNSPLHF.

This chain joins TRBV9 and TRBJ2-1; D is ambiguous. CDR1 and CDR2 from the germline V gene are SGDLS and YYNGEE. V was pared by 0 bases and J by 6 bases, with 7 bases between. CDR3 length: 13 amino acids. The CDR3 nucleotides read TGTGCCAGCAGCGTAGGGGTTGGCAATGAGCAGTTCTTC. It yields the protein CASSVGVGNEQFF.